A single T cell receptor beta chain is shown here with its context. Germline lookup yields CDR1 DFQATT and CDR2 SNEGSKA (reference sequence). The CDR3 has 16 residues. V trimming: 3 bases; J trimming: 4 bases; junction bases outside the gene matches: 12. These data belong to a study of blood T cell repertoires in COVID-19. TCRdb keeps only in-frame clones here, not all; method: immunoSEQ multiplex PCR. The repertoire holds about 270,000 clones, 86% seen once, with approximately 9% in the top ten. The receptor was derived from a man aged 35 to 55 with active or convalescent COVID-19. The chain links TRBV20-1 to TRBJ2-5, with 9 bases aligning to TRBD2. Sequencing input: peripheral blood. The CDR3 reads CSASPLSGGLIETQYF. CDR3 in DNA: TGCAGTGCTAGTCCCTTAAGCGGGGGGTTGATAGAGACCCAGTACTTC.